This T cell receptor (beta chain) was captured in a study of identifying expanded T cells in peripheral blood. Germline assignment: CDR1 SGHTA and CDR2 FQGNSA. V lost 3 bases and J 8 bases, leaving 10 bases between the germline ends. This CDR3 has 13 amino acids. General study results and limits: Two-week clone count variance significantly increased as total template count grew. Over approximately two and four weeks, about 16 and 20 clones changed, versus roughly 1.1 between replicates.

During the collection period, no donor immune events like infections were recorded. Note on this clone: Its specificity is not known.

Using immunoSEQ multiplex PCR, the repertoire was profiled, and TCRdb retains in-frame clones only, with some absent. The sample shows 58,000 or so clones, approximately 83% of them seen only once. This rearrangement joins TRBV7-2 to TRBJ2-2; maybe TRBD2 (5 bases). This TCR was sampled from a person aged 18-70 years in good health. Specimen: blood. CDR3 coding DNA: TGTGCCAGCAGCTTGAAGAGGGTAGGGGAGCTGTTTTTT. As protein: CASSLKRVGELFF. The variable domain in full, completed from reference TRBV7-2 and TRBJ2-2, reads GAGVSQSPSNKVTEKGKDVELRCDPISGHTALYWYRQSLGQGLEFLIYFQGNSAPDKSGLPSDRFSAERTGGSVSTLTIQRTQQEDSAVYLCASSLKRVGELFFGEGSRLTVL.